This T cell receptor beta chain was sequenced in a study of shared clonotypes between healthy human individuals. Study outcomes and limitations: An expected dependence of interdonor clonotype sharing on sequencing depth was noted.

Per the original data handling: Without quality scores, immunoSEQ junctional reads could not be filtered like full-length reads. Using immunoSEQ multiplex PCR, the repertoire was profiled, and TCRdb retains in-frame clones only, with some absent. Clone size and the V and J calls come from that table; the DNA yielded D and trimming. The repertoire has around 480,000 clones, nearly 80% of them found once; the top ten carry under 15%. Unmatched junction bases numbered 6, after V lost 3 bases and J lost 4 bases. CDR1 ENHRY and CDR2 SYGVKD come from the germline V gene. This CDR3 comprises 16 residues. Regarding this clone: Its antigen is as yet unknown.

The specimen was PBMCs. V and J are TRBV10-3 and TRBJ2-3, with 11 positions matching TRBD2. This clonotype originated in a woman aged 40 to 50 in good health. Some clones in this sample may be carry-over from other donors' samples. CDR3 sequence (DNA): TGTGCCATCAGTGACCTAGCGGGAGGTGGCGCAGATACGCAGTATTTT. The encoded protein is CAISDLAGGGADTQYF.